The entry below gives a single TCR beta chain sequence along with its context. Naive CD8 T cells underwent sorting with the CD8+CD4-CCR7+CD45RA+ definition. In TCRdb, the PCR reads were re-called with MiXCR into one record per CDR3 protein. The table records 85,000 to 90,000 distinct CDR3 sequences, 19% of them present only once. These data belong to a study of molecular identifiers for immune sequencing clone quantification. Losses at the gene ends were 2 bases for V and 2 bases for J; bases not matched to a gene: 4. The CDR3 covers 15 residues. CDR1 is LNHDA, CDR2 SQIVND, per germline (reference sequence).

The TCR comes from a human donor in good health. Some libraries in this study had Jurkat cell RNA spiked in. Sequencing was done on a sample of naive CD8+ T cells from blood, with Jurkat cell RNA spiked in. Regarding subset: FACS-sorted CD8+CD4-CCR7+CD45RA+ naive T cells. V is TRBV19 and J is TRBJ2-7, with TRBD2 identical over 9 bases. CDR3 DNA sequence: TGTGCCAGTAGTATACGGACTAGCGATCCCTACGAGCAGTACTTC. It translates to CASSIRTSDPYEQYF.